One TCR beta chain is described in this entry. Its antigen is still unknown. The data derive from a study of T cell repertoires in cytomegalovirus infection. Overall study context: CMV infection together with matching HLA type was indicated by public TCR beta signatures. Notes on the study in general: The ex vivo response showed dominance by HLA-C-restricted CMV-specific TCR beta clonotypes. Cumulated frequencies of public TCR beta families served to identify carriers of CMV plus the relevant HLA.

In TCRdb, the reads were re-called with MiXCR into one record per CDR3 protein. The sample includes some 350,000 distinct CDR3 sequences, 18% of them seen just once. Per the germline V gene, CDR1 is MNHNY and CDR2 is SVGAGI (reference sequence). CDR3 length: 14 residues. The germline V and J ends were trimmed by 0 bases and 1 base, with 6 bases remaining between them. This clonotype originated in a human donor in good health (CMV status not recorded). Some clones in this sample may be carry-over from other donors' samples. Source material: PBMCs. V usage is TRBV6-6 and J usage is TRBJ2-5; D uncertain. CDR3 loop: CASSYSAIQETQYF. The CDR3 coding sequence is TGTGCCAGCAGTTACTCCGCAATCCAAGAGACCCAGTACTTC.